The 11 T cell receptor beta chains in this list originate from one sample, sequenced in a study of blood T cell repertoires in COVID-19. The repertoire was sequenced with immunoSEQ multiplex PCR; TCRdb's copy has only in-frame clones and lacks some. Of 260,000 or so clones listed, approximately 91% are singletons. Sequencing was performed on peripheral blood. The receptors were sampled from a human donor in a cohort sampled during active COVID-19.

The rearrangement uses TRBV7-3 and TRBJ2-7, with TRBD2 matching over 10 bases. J gave up 5 bases and V 5 bases, and 6 bases lay outside the gene matches. This CDR3 spans 14 amino acids. Germline assignment: CDR1 SGHTA and CDR2 FQGTGA. The CDR3 DNA follows: TGTGCCAGCAGCCCTAGCGGGGGCTTAGACGAGCAGTACTTC. Its translation is CASSPSGGLDEQYF.

J is TRBJ1-1 and V is TRBV6-6, with D unclear. The V and J ends lost 2 bases and 1 base respectively, with 11 bases between them. Germline V gives CDR1 MNHNY, CDR2 SVGAGI (reference sequence). The CDR3 loop spans 15 amino acids. For the CDR3, the DNA is TGTGCCAGCAGTTACGTGGCTCCTCGGAACACTGAAGCTTTCTTT. This sequence encodes CASSYVAPRNTEAFF.

CDR3 nucleotide sequence: TGTGCCAGCAGTTTACACCTCGGGACAGGCCCCAACGAGCAGTACTTC. Residues: CASSLHLGTGPNEQYF. The chain employs TRBV27 and TRBJ2-7, with TRBD1 matching over 8 bases. CDR1 and CDR2 from the germline V gene are MNHEY and SMNVEV (reference sequence). The J segment lost 5 bases and the V segment lost 2 bases, leaving 11 bases of the junction unmatched. The CDR3 runs 16 residues.

This chain connects TRBV29-1 to TRBJ1-2; D is perhaps TRBD1 (5 bases). The V and J ends lost 3 bases and 8 bases respectively, with 16 bases between them. Germline loops: CDR1 SQVTM, CDR2 ANQGSEA. The CDR3 has 13 amino acids. The CDR3, as DNA: TGCAGCGTTGAGGTCGGGGGGATTTTCGGCTACACCTTC. Translating it yields CSVEVGGIFGYTF.

The J gene is TRBJ2-2, the V gene TRBV5-4; maybe TRBD1 (6 bases). V was trimmed by 4 bases and J by 3 bases, leaving 19 bases between them. The CDR3 loop spans 17 amino acids. The V gene's germline CDR1 is SGHNT and CDR2 YYREEE (reference sequence). The CDR3 spells CASSLFYRERDTGELFF. Written as DNA, the CDR3 is TGTGCCAGCAGCCTTTTCTACAGGGAACGAGACACCGGGGAGCTGTTTTTT.

This chain links TRBV7-2 with TRBJ2-3, with 9 positions matching TRBD2. The CDR3 length is 16 residues. Germline V CDR1 and CDR2: SGHTA, FQGNSA. V was pared by 5 bases and J by 0 bases, with 6 bases of the junction left unmatched. CDR3 nucleotide sequence: TGTGCCAGCAGCGCTAGACTAGCGGTAAGCACAGATACGCAGTATTTT. It is translated as CASSARLAVSTDTQYF.

This chain uses TRBV19 with TRBJ1-1; maybe TRBD1 (5 bases). Germline CDR1 LNHDA, CDR2 SQIVND (reference sequence). The CDR3 runs 15 residues. V gave up 7 bases and J gave up 0 bases, with 15 bases separating them. The CDR3: CASTSRGRVNTEAFF. CDR3 coding DNA: TGTGCCAGTACCTCTAGGGGTAGGGTGAACACTGAAGCTTTCTTT.

V usage is TRBV4-3 and J usage is TRBJ1-5; possible D gene TRBD1, 6 bases. The V end lost 4 bases, the J end lost 7 bases, and 17 bases lay between the germline ends. Germline V gene sequence: CDR1 LGHNA, CDR2 YSLEER. This CDR3 spans 15 amino acids. CDR3 residues: CASSPRRGGQQPQHF. In nucleotides, the CDR3 is TGCGCCAGCAGCCCGAGGAGGGGGGGTCAGCAGCCCCAGCATTTT.

The gene calls are TRBV5-1 and TRBJ2-2, with D possibly matching TRBD2 (6 bases). CDR3 length equals 16 residues. V lost 7 bases to trimming and J lost 3 bases, with 19 bases between them. The germline V gene encodes CDR1 SGHRS and CDR2 YFSETQ. The CDR3 region has the DNA TGCGCCAGCGGCCCTATCGGGGGAGAGTACACCGGGGAGCTGTTTTTT. Translation: CASGPIGGEYTGELFF.

V is TRBV7-2 and J is TRBJ1-1; D may be TRBD1 (5 bases). The germline V and J ends were trimmed by 4 bases and 2 bases, with 14 bases remaining between them. The germline gives CDR1 SGHTA, CDR2 FQGNSA. The CDR3 is made up of 15 amino acids. In DNA form, the CDR3 reads TGTGCCAGCAGCTCACCCTTCAGGGTTAACACTGAAGCTTTCTTT. Translating gives CASSSPFRVNTEAFF.

V and J are TRBV28 and TRBJ2-7; tentative D call: TRBD1 (6 bases). The germline V gene has CDR1 MDHEN and CDR2 SYDVKM. CDR3 size: 13 residues. Trimming cost V 5 bases and J 4 bases, with 12 bases left between them. The CDR3 DNA reads TGTGCCAGCAGTCCGGGACATCTGTACGAGCAGTACTTC. Amino acid sequence: CASSPGHLYEQYF.